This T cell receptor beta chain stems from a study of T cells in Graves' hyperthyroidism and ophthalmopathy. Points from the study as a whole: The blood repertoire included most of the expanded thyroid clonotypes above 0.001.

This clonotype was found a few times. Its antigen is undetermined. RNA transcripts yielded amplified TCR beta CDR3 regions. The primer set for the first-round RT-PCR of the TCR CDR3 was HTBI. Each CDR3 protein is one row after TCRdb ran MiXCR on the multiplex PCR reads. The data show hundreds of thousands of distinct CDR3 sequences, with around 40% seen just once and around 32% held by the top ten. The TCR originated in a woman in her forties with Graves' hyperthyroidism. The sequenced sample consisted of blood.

In DNA, the CDR3 is TGTGCCAGCAGCTTATCCCGGGACAGGAACTACGAGCAGTACTTC. This translates into CASSLSRDRNYEQYF. The V call is TRBV7-6, the J call TRBJ2-7, with 8 bases lining up with TRBD1. Germline lookup yields CDR1 SGHVS and CDR2 FNYEAQ. V trimming: 2 bases; J trimming: 3 bases; junction bases outside the gene matches: 6. The CDR3 has 15 residues.